These 10 T cell receptor beta chains originate from one sample sequenced in a study of blood T cell repertoires in COVID-19. Sequencing was performed with immunoSEQ multiplex PCR; in TCRdb, only in-frame clones are kept and a portion is missing. The sample contains about 97,000 clones, around nine tenths of which appear only once. The specimen was peripheral blood. The receptors originated from a human donor in a cohort sampled during active COVID-19.

The chain carries TRBV7-2 and TRBJ2-5; 7 bases are shared with TRBD2. Looked up from germline, CDR1 is SGHTA and CDR2 is FQGNSA. The CDR3 extends over 14 amino acids. Trimming at V came to 5 bases and at J to 3 bases, leaving 6 bases not matched to a gene. The CDR3 spells CASSPTSAEETQYF. The CDR3 coding sequence is TGTGCCAGCAGCCCCACTAGCGCGGAAGAGACCCAGTACTTC.

The V call is TRBV7-8, the J call TRBJ2-7; 14 bases fit TRBD2. The V gene end was trimmed by 5 bases and the J gene end by 2 bases; junction bases not matched to a gene: 8. CDR1 is SGHVS and CDR2 is FQNEAQ in the germline V gene. The CDR3 runs 17 residues. The CDR3 DNA follows: TGTGCCAGCAGCCCCGGGACTAGCGGGAGTTTAACCTACGAGCAGTACTTC. Translating it yields CASSPGTSGSLTYEQYF.

The chain employs TRBV11-2 and TRBJ2-3; D is uncertain. The CDR3 totals 13 residues. V lost 1 base and J 7 bases, leaving 9 bases between the germline ends. Germline CDR1 SGHAT, CDR2 FQNNGV. As DNA, the CDR3 is TGTGCCAGCAGCTTAGGTTCGAGGAATACGCAGTATTTT. As protein: CASSLGSRNTQYF.

This rearrangement joins TRBV2 to TRBJ1-6; 9 bases agree with TRBD1. This CDR3 has 16 residues. The V gene end was trimmed by 7 bases and the J gene end by 3 bases; junction bases not matched to a gene: 7. Germline V lookup: CDR1 SNHLY, CDR2 FYNNEI. The CDR3: CASTTGGAFYNSPLHF. Here the CDR3 DNA reads TGTGCCAGCACAACAGGGGGCGCCTTCTATAATTCACCCCTCCACTTT.

The genes are TRBV11-2 and TRBJ1-5; no definite D call. The CDR3 totals 13 residues. The germline CDR1 and CDR2 sequences are SGHAT and FQNNGV. V was cut by 5 bases and J by 5 bases, with 10 bases left in between. The CDR3 bases are TGTGCCAGCAGCCCAACTCGGGATCAGCCCCAGCATTTT. Amino acid sequence: CASSPTRDQPQHF.

The chain links TRBV18 to TRBJ2-1; 7 bases line up with TRBD2. Germline CDR1 and CDR2: KGHSH and LQKENI. With V trimmed by 3 bases and J by 0 bases, 5 bases remained unmatched. This CDR3 spans 16 amino acids. The CDR3: CASSPEERDSYNEQFF. CDR3 DNA: TGTGCCAGCTCACCGGAAGAGCGGGACTCCTACAATGAGCAGTTCTTC.

The CDR3 here is CASSTYTGELFF. CDR3 DNA: TGTGCCAGCAGCACTTACACCGGGGAGCTGTTTTTT. V and J are TRBV7-3 and TRBJ2-2; D is undetermined. The CDR3 extends over 12 amino acids. V was clipped by 5 bases and J by 3 bases, with 4 bases between them. The germline V gene has CDR1 SGHTA and CDR2 FQGTGA. Together with reference TRBV7-3 and TRBJ2-2, the CDR3 gives the full variable domain: GAGVSQTPSNKVTEKGKYVELRCDPISGHTALYWYRQSLGQGPEFLIYFQGTGAADDSGLPNDRFFAVRPEGSVSTLKIQRTERGDSAVYLCASSTYTGELFFGEGSRLTVL.

V and J are TRBV19 and TRBJ1-1, with D unresolved. This CDR3 contains 15 residues. V gave up 5 bases and J gave up 1 base, with 14 bases separating them. Germline V gene sequence: CDR1 LNHDA, CDR2 SQIVND (reference sequence). CDR3 in amino acids: CASSFQATANTEAFF. The CDR3 coding sequence is TGTGCCAGTAGTTTTCAAGCGACGGCGAACACTGAAGCTTTCTTT.

The V and J genes are TRBV20-1 and TRBJ2-7; the match to TRBD1 covers 8 bases. The germline V gene has CDR1 DFQATT and CDR2 SNEGSKA (reference sequence). The CDR3 sequence is 13 residues long. J was trimmed by 1 base and V by 7 bases; bases with no gene match: 6. Here the CDR3 DNA reads TGCAGTGTTATTGACAGGGGATCCTACGAGCAGTACTTC. The encoded protein is CSVIDRGSYEQYF.

The chain combines TRBV3-1 (or the pseudogene TRBV3-2) with TRBJ2-7; a weak D match, TRBD1 (5 bases). Germline CDR1 reads LGHDT; CDR2 reads YNNKEL (reference sequence). The CDR3 contains 15 residues. V was trimmed by 4 bases and J by 0 bases, leaving 13 bases between them. CDR3 region: CASSPRERGSYEQYF. CDR3 nucleotide sequence: TGTGCCAGCAGCCCCCGAGAAAGGGGCTCCTACGAGCAGTACTTC.